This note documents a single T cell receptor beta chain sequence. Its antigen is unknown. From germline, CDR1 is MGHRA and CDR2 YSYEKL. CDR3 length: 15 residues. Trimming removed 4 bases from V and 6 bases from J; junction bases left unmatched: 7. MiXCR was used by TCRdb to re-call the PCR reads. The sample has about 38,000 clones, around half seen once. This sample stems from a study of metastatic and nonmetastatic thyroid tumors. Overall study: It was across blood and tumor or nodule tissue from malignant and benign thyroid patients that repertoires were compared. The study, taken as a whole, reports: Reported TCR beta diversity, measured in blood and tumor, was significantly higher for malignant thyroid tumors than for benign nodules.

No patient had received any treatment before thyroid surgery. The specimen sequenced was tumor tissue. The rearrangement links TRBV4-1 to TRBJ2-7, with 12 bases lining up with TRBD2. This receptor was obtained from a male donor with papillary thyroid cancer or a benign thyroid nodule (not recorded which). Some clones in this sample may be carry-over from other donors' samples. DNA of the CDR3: TGCGCCAGCAGCCCCCACGAACTAGCGGGAGGCGAGCAGTACTTC. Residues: CASSPHELAGGEQYF.